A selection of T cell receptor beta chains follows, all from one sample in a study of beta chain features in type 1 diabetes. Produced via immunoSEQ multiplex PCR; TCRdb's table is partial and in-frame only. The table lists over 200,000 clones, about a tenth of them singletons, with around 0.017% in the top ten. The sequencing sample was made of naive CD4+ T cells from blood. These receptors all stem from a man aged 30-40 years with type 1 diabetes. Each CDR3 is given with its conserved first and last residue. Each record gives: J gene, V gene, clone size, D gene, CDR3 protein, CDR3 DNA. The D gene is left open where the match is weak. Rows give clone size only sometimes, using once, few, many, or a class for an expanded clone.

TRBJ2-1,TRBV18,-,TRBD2,CASSPGLAGYNEQFF,TGTGCCAGCTCACCTGGACTAGCGGGGTACAATGAGCAGTTCTTC
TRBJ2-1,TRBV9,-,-,CASSAHPGTQHMNEQFF,TGTGCCAGCAGCGCGCACCCCGGGACTCAGCATATGAATGAGCAGTTCTTC
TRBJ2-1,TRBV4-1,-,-,CASSQLGPQDEQFF,TGCGCCAGCAGCCAACTGGGCCCGCAGGATGAGCAGTTCTTC
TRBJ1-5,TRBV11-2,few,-,CASSGGGSANQPQHF,TGTGCCAGCAGCGGAGGTGGGTCAGCCAATCAGCCCCAGCATTTT
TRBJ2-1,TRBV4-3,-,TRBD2,CASSKRGYEQFF,TGCGCCAGCTCTAAGCGGGGGTATGAGCAGTTCTTC
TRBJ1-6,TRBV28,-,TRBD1,CASSSAGTGSSPLHF,TGTGCCAGCAGTTCGGCCGGGACAGGGAGTTCACCCCTCCACTTT
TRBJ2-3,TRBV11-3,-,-,CASSPGQSTDTQYF,TGTGCCAGCAGCCCAGGACAGAGCACAGATACGCAGTATTTT
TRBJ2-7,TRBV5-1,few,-,CASTRDTATYEQYF,TGCGCCAGCACTCGCGACACAGCAACCTACGAGCAGTACTTC
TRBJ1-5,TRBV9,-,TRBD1,CASSVSGTANQPQHF,TGTGCCAGCAGCGTATCCGGGACAGCCAATCAGCCCCAGCATTTT
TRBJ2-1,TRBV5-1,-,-,CASSLAFRDTYNEQFF,TGCGCCAGCAGCTTGGCCTTCAGGGACACGTACAATGAGCAGTTCTTC
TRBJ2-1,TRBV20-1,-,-,CSASHDVREFF,TGCAGTGCTAGCCACGACGTCAGGGAGTTCTTC
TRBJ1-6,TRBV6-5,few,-,CASSYGTNSPLHF,TGTGCCAGCAGTTACGGGACAAATTCACCCCTCCACTTT
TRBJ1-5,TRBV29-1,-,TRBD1,CSVARGLNQPQHF,TGCAGCGTTGCAAGGGGGCTGAATCAGCCCCAGCATTTT
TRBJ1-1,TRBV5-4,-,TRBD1,CASSPRDSEAFF,TGTGCCAGCAGCCCGCGGGACAGTGAAGCTTTCTTT
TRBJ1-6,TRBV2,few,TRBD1,CASSLNGPGTGFSPLHF,TGTGCCAGCAGTTTGAATGGACCCGGGACAGGCTTTTCACCCCTCCACTTT
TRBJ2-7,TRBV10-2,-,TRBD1,CASSESGTGFYEQYF,TGCGCCAGCAGTGAGTCGGGGACAGGGTTCTACGAGCAGTACTTC
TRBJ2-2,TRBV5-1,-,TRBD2,CASSLVASGGPNTGELFF,TGCGCCAGCAGCTTGGTCGCTAGCGGGGGACCAAACACCGGGGAGCTGTTTTTT
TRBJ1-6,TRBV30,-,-,CAWSAGSSLHF,TGTGCCTGGAGTGCTGGCTCATCCCTCCACTTT
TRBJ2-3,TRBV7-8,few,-,CASTFARRADTQYF,TGTGCCAGCACCTTTGCCCGCCGAGCAGATACGCAGTATTTT
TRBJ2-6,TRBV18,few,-,CASSPTGGQPGANVLTF,TGTGCCAGCTCACCAACGGGGGGCCAACCCGGGGCCAACGTCCTGACTTTC
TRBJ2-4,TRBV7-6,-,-,CAIGGAKNIQYF,TGTGCCATCGGCGGGGCCAAAAACATTCAGTACTTC
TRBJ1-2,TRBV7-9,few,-,CASSLGPGGSYGYTF,TGTGCCAGCAGCTTAGGTCCCGGAGGTAGCTATGGCTACACCTTC
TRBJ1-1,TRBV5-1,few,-,CASSLRERTEAFF,TGCGCCAGCAGCTTGCGGGAACGGACTGAAGCTTTCTTT
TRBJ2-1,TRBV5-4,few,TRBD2,CASSGAAGGQNEQFF,TGTGCCAGCAGCGGGGCGGCGGGGGGGCAAAATGAGCAGTTCTTC
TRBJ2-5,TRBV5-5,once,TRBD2,CASSWNSGGPQETQYF,TGTGCCAGCAGCTGGAATAGCGGGGGACCGCAAGAGACCCAGTACTTC
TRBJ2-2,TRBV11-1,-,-,CASSSSGGGMSGELFF,TGTGCCAGCAGCTCGTCCGGGGGTGGGATGTCCGGGGAGCTGTTTTTT
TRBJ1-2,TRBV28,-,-,CASSTGDYTGYTF,TGTGCCAGCAGCACCGGGGACTATACTGGCTACACCTTC
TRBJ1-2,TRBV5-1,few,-,CASSLAGGGLGYTF,TGCGCCAGCAGCTTGGCGGGAGGGGGACTTGGCTACACCTTC
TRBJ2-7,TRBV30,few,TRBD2,CAWSREPGGPYF,TGTGCCTGGAGTCGTGAACCGGGAGGCCCGTACTTC
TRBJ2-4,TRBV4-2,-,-,CASSQPSGIAKNIQYF,TGTGCCAGCAGCCAACCGTCAGGGATAGCCAAAAACATTCAGTACTTC
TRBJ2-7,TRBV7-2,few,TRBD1,CASSLVRGQSYEQYF,TGTGCCAGCAGCTTAGTAAGGGGACAGTCTTACGAGCAGTACTTC
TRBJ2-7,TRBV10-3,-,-,CAIGSGQTYEQYF,TGTGCCATCGGTTCAGGGCAAACCTACGAGCAGTACTTC
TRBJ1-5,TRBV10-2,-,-,CASSDRTANQPQHF,TGCGCCAGCAGTGACAGGACAGCTAATCAGCCCCAGCATTTT
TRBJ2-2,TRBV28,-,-,CASSRQGYTGELFF,TGTGCCAGCAGTCGCCAGGGTTACACCGGGGAGCTGTTTTTT
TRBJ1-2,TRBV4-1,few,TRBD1,CASSQAGTGAGYTF,TGCGCCAGCAGCCAGGCTGGGACAGGGGCCGGCTACACCTTC